The entry that follows covers one T cell receptor beta chain sequence. This entry comes from a study of cytomegalovirus exposure and HLA in healthy donors. PCR employed 60 Vbeta and 13 Jbeta primers. Sequencing used immunoSEQ multiplex PCR; TCRdb keeps in-frame clones, though not all of them. The table lists roughly 140,000 clones, around three quarters of them singletons. The V and J ends lost 7 bases and 2 bases respectively, with 17 bases between them. The CDR3 totals 15 residues. Per the germline V gene, CDR1 is SGHNT and CDR2 is YYREEE (reference sequence). Sequenced: PBMCs. V gene TRBV5-4 combines with J gene TRBJ2-3; possibly TRBD2 for D (5 bases). The sequence derives from a man aged 40-49 years in good health and CMV-seronegative. CDR3 protein: CASRQGVGATDTQYF. For the CDR3, the DNA is TGTGCCAGCCGCCAAGGTGTGGGAGCCACAGATACGCAGTATTTT.